This T cell receptor (beta chain) is from a study of identical twins. General observations from the study: Insertions were fewer in abundant cord blood beta clonotypes, whereas memory repertoires showed none of this pattern. Out-of-frame beta chain sequences displayed weaker excess sharing between twins.

In TCRdb, the 5' RACE reads were re-called with MiXCR into one record per CDR3 protein. The sample lists fewer than 550,000 distinct CDR3 sequences, roughly an eighth seen once, with approximately 0.98% in the top ten. With respect to this clonotype: No antigen is known for it.

The CDR3 has 14 residues. Germline CDR1 LNHDA, CDR2 SQIVND (reference sequence). V was clipped by 6 bases and J by 7 bases, with 19 bases between them. The data were also submitted as part of a second study, on yellow fever vaccine responses in identical twins. That investigation notes: Reported findings indicate that twins' vaccine T cell responses seemed partially convergent, partially personalized.

This TCR was recovered from a young woman in good health. Sequenced: CD4+ T cells sorted from blood. The V gene is TRBV19, the J gene TRBJ2-7; D might be TRBD1 or TRBD2, each matching 5 bases. CDR3 sequence: CASRKGTELGEQYF. CDR3 in DNA: TGTGCCAGTAGGAAAGGGACGGAACTGGGGGAGCAGTACTTC.